This note documents a single T cell receptor (beta chain) sequence. Antigen: not known. The sample originates from a study of T cell repertoires in cytomegalovirus infection. Turning to the study itself: CMV infection plus the matching HLA type was flagged by public TCR beta signatures. Findings and limits, study-wide: The ex vivo response was dominated by HLA-C-restricted CMV-specific TCR beta clonotypes.

One entry per CDR3 protein, called by TCRdb with MiXCR from the reads. Found here are 200,000 to 250,000 distinct CDR3 sequences, roughly 20% of them singletons; the top ten hold around a sixth. Germline V gene sequence: CDR1 SGHNT, CDR2 YYREEE (reference sequence). The CDR3 runs to 13 residues. The ends were cut back, 3 bases at V and 5 bases at J, with 12 bases in the middle. Material for sequencing was CD8+ T cells from PBMCs. J is TRBJ2-7 and V is TRBV5-4, with D unresolved. The clonotype comes from a human donor in good health (CMV status not recorded). Some clones in this sample may be carry-over from other donors' samples. The CDR3 sequence is CASSSPPDHEQYF. As DNA, the CDR3 is TGTGCCAGCAGCTCCCCCCCCGACCACGAGCAGTACTTC.